This T cell receptor (beta chain) was identified in a study of T cell responses to AZD1222 COVID-19 vaccine. Trimming cost V 5 bases and J 11 bases, with 12 bases left between them. The CDR3 covers 10 residues. The germline V gene has CDR1 GTSNPN and CDR2 SVGIG (reference sequence). TCRdb's table, derived via immunoSEQ multiplex PCR, lists solely in-frame clones and lacks some. The table has approximately 200,000 clones, about 94% seen once; the top ten hold 1%. V is TRBV30 and J is TRBJ1-1; the D is unclear. This TCR was recovered from an adult who received the AZD1222 COVID-19 vaccine. The source material was peripheral blood, sampled 28 days after the second AZD1222 dose. CDR3 sequence reads: CAWGAQRAFF. CDR3 nucleotide sequence: TGTGCCTGGGGTGCCCAGCGGGCTTTCTTT.